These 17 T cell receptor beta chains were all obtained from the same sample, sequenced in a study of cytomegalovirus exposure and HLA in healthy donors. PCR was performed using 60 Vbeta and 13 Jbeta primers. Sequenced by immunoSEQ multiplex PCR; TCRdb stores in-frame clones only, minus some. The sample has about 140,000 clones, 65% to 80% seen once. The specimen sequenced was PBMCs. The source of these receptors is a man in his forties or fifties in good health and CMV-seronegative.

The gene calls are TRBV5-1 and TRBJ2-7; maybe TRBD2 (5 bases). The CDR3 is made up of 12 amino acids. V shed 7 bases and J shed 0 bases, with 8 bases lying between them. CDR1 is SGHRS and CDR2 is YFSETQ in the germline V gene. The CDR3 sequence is CASGRDSYEQYF. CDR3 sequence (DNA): TGCGCCAGCGGACGGGACTCCTACGAGCAGTACTTC.

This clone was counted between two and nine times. The CDR3 sequence: CASSFLASVYEQYF. The CDR3 nucleotides read TGTGCCAGCAGTTTTTTGGCTAGCGTCTACGAGCAGTACTTC. The V call is TRBV27, the J call TRBJ2-7, with a possible D match to TRBD2 (6 bases). The germline CDR1 and CDR2 sequences are MNHEY and SMNVEV (reference sequence). Trimming took off 3 bases at V and 3 bases at J, with 12 bases between the two ends. The length of the CDR3 is 14 residues.

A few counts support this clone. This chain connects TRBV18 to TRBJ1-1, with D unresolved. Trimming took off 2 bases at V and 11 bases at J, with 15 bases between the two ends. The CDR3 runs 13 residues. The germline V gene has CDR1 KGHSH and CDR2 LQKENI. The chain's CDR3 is CASSPNEQASAFF. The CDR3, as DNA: TGTGCCAGCTCACCAAACGAGCAGGCGTCGGCTTTCTTT.

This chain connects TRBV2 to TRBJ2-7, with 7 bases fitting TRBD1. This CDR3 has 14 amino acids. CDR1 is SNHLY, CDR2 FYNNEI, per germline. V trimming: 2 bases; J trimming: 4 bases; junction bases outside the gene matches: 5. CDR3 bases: TGTGCCAGCAGTGAACAGGGGACAGTTTACGAGCAGTACTTC. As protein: CASSEQGTVYEQYF.

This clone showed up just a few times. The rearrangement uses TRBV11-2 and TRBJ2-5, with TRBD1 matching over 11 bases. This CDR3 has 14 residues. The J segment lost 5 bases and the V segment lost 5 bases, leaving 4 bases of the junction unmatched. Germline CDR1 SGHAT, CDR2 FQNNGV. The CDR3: CASSPGQGAETQYF. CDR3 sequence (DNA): TGTGCCAGCAGCCCTGGACAGGGGGCGGAGACCCAGTACTTC.

The CDR3 nucleotides read TGTGCCAGTGCTATCGGCAATCAGCCCCAGCATTTT. It codes for CASAIGNQPQHF. The V gene is TRBV19, the J gene TRBJ1-5; D gene ambiguous. This CDR3 is 12 amino acids long. The V gene's germline CDR1 is LNHDA and CDR2 SQIVND (reference sequence). The V and J ends lost 8 bases and 2 bases respectively, with 7 bases between them.

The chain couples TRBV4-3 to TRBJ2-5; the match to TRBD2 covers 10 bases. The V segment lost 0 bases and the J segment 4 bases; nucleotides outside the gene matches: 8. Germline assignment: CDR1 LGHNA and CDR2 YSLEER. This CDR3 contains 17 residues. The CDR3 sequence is CASSQDPTSGTRETQYF. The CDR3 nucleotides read TGCGCCAGCAGCCAAGATCCCACTAGCGGGACCAGAGAGACCCAGTACTTC.

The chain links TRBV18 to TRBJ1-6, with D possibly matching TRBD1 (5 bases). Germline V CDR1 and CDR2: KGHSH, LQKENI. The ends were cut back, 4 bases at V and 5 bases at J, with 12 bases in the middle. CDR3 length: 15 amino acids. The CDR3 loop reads CASSLGTINNSPLHF. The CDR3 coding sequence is TGTGCCAGCTCACTTGGGACTATCAATAATTCACCCCTCCACTTT.

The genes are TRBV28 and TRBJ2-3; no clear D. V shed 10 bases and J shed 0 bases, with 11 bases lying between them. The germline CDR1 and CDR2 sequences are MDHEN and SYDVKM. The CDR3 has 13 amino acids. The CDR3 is CATQDSSTDTQYF. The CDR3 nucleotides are TGTGCCACCCAAGACTCTAGCACAGATACGCAGTATTTT.

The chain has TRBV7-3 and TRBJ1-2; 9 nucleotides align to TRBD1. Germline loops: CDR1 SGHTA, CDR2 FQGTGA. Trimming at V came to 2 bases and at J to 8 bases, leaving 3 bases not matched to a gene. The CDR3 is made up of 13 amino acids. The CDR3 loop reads CASSLRQGVGYTF. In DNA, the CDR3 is TGTGCCAGCAGCTTACGACAGGGGGTGGGCTACACCTTC.

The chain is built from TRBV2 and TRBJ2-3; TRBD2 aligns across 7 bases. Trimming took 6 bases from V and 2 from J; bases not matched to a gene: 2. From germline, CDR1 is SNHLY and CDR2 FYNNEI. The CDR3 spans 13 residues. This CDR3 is CASRGTNTDTQYF. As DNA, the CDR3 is TGTGCCAGCAGGGGGACTAACACAGATACGCAGTATTTT.

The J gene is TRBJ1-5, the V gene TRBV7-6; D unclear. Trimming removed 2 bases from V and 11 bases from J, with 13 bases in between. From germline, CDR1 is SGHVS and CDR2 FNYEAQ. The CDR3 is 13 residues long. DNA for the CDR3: TGTGCCAGCAGCTTAACCAAAGGAGGCGCCCAGCATTTT. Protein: CASSLTKGGAQHF.

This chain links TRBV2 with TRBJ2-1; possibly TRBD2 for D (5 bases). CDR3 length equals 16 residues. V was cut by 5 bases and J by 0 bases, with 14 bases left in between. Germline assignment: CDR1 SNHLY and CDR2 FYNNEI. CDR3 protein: CASSLLVGSSYNEQFF. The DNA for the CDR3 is TGTGCCAGCAGTCTGTTGGTTGGGAGCTCCTACAATGAGCAGTTCTTC.

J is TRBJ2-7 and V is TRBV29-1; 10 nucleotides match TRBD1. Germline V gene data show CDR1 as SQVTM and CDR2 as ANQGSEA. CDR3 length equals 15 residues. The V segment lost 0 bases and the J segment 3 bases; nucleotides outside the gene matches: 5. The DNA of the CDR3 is TGCAGCGTTGAAGAGGGTGGGACAGGGGACTACGAGCAGTACTTC. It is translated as CSVEEGGTGDYEQYF.

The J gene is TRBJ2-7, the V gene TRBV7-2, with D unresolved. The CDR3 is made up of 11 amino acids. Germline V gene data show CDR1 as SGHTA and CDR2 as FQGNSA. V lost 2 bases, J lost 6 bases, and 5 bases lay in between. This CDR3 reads CASSLSLEQYF. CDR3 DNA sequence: TGTGCCAGCAGCTTATCCCTCGAGCAGTACTTC.

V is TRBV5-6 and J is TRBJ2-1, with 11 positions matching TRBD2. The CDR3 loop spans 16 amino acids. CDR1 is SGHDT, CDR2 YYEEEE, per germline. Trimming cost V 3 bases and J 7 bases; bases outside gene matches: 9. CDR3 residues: CASSWKTSGMLNEQFF. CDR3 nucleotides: TGTGCCAGCAGCTGGAAGACTAGCGGGATGTTAAATGAGCAGTTCTTC. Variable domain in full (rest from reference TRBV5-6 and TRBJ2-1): DAGVTQSPTHLIKTRGQQVTLRCSPKSGHDTVSWYQQALGQGPQFIFQYYEEEERQRGNFPDRFSGHQFPNYSSELNVNALLLGDSALYLCASSWKTSGMLNEQFFGPGTRLTVL.

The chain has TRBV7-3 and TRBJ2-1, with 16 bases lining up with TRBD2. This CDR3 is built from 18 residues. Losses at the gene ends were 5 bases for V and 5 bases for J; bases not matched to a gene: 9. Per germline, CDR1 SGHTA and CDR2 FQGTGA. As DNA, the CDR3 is TGTGCCAGCAGCCCCAGGGGCGGGACTAGCGGGAGGGACAATGAGCAGTTCTTC. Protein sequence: CASSPRGGTSGRDNEQFF.